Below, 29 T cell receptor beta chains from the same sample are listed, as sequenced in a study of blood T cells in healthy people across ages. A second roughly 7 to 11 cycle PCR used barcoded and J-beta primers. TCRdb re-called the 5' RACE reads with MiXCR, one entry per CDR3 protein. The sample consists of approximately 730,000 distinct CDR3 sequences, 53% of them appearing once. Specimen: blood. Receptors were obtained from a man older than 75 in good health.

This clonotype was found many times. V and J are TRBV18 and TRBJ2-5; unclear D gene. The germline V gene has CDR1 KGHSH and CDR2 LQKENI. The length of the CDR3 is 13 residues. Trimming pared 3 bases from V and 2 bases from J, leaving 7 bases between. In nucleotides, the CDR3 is TGTGCCAGCTCACCCTTACCTCAAGAGACCCAGTACTTC. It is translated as CASSPLPQETQYF. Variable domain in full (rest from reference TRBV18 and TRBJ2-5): NAGVMQNPRHLVRRRGQEARLRCSPMKGHSHVYWYRQLPEEGLKFMVYLQKENIIDESGMPKERFSAEFPKEGPSILRIQQVVRGDSAAYFCASSPLPQETQYFGPGTRLLVL.

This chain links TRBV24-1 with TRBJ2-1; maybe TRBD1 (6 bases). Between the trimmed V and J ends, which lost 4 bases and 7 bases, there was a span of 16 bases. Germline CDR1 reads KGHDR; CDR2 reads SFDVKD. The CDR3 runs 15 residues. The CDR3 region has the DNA TGTGCCACCAGTGACTGGGACAAGGCGGAAAATGAGCAGTTCTTC. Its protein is CATSDWDKAENEQFF.

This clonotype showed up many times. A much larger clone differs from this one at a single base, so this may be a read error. The CDR3 is CASSVLAGTDTQYF. CDR3 DNA: TGTGCCAGCAGTGTTCTAGCGGGCACAGATACGCAGTATTTT. The genes are TRBV28 and TRBJ2-3, with 7 bases matching TRBD2. The CDR3 covers 14 residues. V lost 5 bases to trimming and J lost 1 base; unmatched junction nucleotides: 3. Per the germline V gene, CDR1 is MDHEN and CDR2 is SYDVKM.

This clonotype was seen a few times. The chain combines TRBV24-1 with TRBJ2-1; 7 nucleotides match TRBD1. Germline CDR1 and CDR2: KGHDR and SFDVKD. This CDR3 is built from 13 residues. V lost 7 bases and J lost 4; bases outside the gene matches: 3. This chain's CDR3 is CATSSGQYNEQFF. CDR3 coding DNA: TGTGCCACCAGCTCGGGACAGTACAATGAGCAGTTCTTC.

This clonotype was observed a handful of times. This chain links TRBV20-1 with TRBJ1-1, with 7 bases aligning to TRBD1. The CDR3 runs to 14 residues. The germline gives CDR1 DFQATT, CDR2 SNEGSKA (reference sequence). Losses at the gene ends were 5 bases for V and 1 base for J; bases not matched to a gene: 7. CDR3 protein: CSALLGTANTEAFF. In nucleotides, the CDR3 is TGCAGTGCTCTGCTCGGGACAGCGAACACTGAAGCTTTCTTT.

The DNA of the CDR3 is TGTGCCAGCAGCCCAACTCGGGGGGAACTCGCCTACAATGAGCAGTTCTTC. Protein: CASSPTRGELAYNEQFF. The chain combines TRBV11-2 with TRBJ2-1; 7 bases are a match to TRBD2. The length of the CDR3 is 17 residues. Trimming removed 5 bases from V and 2 bases from J; junction bases left unmatched: 12. Per germline, CDR1 SGHAT and CDR2 FQNNGV.

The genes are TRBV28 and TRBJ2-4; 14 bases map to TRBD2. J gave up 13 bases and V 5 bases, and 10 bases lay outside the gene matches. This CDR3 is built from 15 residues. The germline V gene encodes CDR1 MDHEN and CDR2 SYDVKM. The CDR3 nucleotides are TGTGCCAGCAGTCCCCCGGGACTAGCGGGAGAGGGGCAGTACTTC. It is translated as CASSPPGLAGEGQYF.

The CDR3 region is CASSFRRGAQYF. The CDR3 DNA reads as TGTGCCAGCAGTTTTCGGCGGGGCGCGCAGTACTTC. V usage is TRBV12-3 or TRBV12-4 and J usage is TRBJ2-7; weak D call: TRBD2 (6 bases). V lost 3 bases and J 9 bases, leaving 12 bases between the germline ends. The CDR3 is 12 amino acids.

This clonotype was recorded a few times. CDR3 in amino acids: CASSINWVGSNVLTF. The CDR3 coding sequence is TGTGCCAGCAGCATCAACTGGGTGGGGTCCAACGTCCTGACTTTC. The chain carries TRBV7-9 and TRBJ2-6, with no clear D. The CDR3 consists of 15 residues. Trimming stripped 5 bases from V and 8 bases from J, with 16 bases between. CDR1 is SEHNR, CDR2 FQNEAQ, per germline (reference sequence).

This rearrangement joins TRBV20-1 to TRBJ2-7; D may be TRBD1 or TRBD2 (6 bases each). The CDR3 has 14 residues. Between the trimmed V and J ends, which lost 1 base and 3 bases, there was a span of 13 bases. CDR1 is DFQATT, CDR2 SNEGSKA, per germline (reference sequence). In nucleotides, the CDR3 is TGCAGTGCTAGAGGGCGGGACAATTACTACGAGCAGTACTTC. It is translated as CSARGRDNYYEQYF.

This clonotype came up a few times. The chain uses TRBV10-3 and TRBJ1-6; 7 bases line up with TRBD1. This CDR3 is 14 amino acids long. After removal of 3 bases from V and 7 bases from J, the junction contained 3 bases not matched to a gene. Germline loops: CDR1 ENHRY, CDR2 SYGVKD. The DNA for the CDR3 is TGTGCCATCAGTGACAGGGGGTTAAATTCACCCCTCCACTTT. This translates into CAISDRGLNSPLHF.

The CDR3 DNA sequence: TGTGCCACCAGCAGCCGCACAGGGGGGCCTTACAATGAGCAGTTCTTC. It specifies CATSSRTGGPYNEQFF. V is TRBV15 and J is TRBJ2-1; 8 nucleotides agree with TRBD1. Per germline, CDR1 LNHNV and CDR2 YYDKDF (reference sequence). The CDR3 has 16 residues. V was clipped by 3 bases and J by 4 bases; unmatched bases: 8.

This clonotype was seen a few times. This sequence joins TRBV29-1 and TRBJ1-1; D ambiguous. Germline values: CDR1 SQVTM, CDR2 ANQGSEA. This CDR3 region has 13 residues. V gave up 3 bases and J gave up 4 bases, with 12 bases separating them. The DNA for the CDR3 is TGCAGCGTTGAGCGGAGGCTGAGCACTGAAGCTTTCTTT. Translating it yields CSVERRLSTEAFF.

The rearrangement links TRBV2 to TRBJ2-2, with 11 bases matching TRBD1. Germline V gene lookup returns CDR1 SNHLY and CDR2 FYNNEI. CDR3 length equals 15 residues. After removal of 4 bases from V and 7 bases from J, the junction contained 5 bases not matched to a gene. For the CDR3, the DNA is TGTGCCAGCAGTGGCCTGGGACAGGGGGTCGGGGAGCTGTTTTTT. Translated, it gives CASSGLGQGVGELFF.

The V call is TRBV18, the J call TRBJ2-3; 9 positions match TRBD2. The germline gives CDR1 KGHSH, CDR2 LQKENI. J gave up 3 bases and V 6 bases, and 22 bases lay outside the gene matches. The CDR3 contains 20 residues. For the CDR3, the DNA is TGTGCCAGCTCCAACATGGTGGTAGCGGGAGTAATGTCGGCGACAGATACGCAGTATTTT. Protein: CASSNMVVAGVMSATDTQYF.

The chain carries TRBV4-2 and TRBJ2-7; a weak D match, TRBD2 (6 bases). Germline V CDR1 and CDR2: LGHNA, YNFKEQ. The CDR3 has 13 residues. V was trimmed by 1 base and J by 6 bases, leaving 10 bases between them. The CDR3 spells CASSQAAGSEQYF. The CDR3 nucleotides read TGTGCCAGCAGCCAAGCGGCCGGGAGCGAGCAGTACTTC.

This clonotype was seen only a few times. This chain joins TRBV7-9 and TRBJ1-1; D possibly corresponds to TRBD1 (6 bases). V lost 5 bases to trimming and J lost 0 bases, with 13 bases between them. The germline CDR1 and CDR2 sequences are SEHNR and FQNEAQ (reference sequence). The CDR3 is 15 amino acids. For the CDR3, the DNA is TGTGCCAGCAGCAGAGCGGGGGCCATGAACACTGAAGCTTTCTTT. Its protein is CASSRAGAMNTEAFF.

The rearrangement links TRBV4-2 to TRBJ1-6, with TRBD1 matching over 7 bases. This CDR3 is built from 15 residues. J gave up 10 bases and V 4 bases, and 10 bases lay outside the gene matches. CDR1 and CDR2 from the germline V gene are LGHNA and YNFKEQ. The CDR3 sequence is CASSPRQGGDSPLHF. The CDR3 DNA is TGTGCCAGCAGCCCACGACAGGGAGGAGACTCACCCCTCCACTTT.

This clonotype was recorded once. The CDR3 sequence: CAVPRLGLEQYF. The CDR3 DNA follows: TGTGCCGTCCCCCGGCTAGGGCTTGAGCAGTACTTC. The chain employs TRBV2 and TRBJ2-5; unclear D gene. Looked up from germline, CDR1 is SNHLY and CDR2 is FYNNEI. CDR3 size: 12 residues. V was cut by 11 bases and J by 11 bases, with 21 bases left in between.

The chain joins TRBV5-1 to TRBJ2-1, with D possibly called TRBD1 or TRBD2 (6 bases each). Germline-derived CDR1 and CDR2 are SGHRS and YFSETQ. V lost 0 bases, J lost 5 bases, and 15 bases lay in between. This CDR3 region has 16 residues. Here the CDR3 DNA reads TGCGCCAGCAGCTTGGAGGGGGGAGGCCTTAACAATGAGCAGTTCTTC. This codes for CASSLEGGGLNNEQFF.

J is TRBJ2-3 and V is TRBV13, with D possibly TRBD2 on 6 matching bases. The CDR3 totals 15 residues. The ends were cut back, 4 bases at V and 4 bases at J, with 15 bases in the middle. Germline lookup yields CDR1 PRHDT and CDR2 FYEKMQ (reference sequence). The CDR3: CASSSGTPLADTQYF. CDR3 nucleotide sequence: TGTGCCAGCAGCTCCGGGACTCCCCTCGCAGATACGCAGTATTTT.

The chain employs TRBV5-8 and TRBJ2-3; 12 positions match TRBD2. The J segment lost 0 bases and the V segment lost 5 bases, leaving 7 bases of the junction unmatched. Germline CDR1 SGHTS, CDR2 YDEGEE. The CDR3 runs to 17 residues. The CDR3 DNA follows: TGTGCCAGCAGTTCTGGGACTAGCGGGCCTAGCACAGATACGCAGTATTTT. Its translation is CASSSGTSGPSTDTQYF.

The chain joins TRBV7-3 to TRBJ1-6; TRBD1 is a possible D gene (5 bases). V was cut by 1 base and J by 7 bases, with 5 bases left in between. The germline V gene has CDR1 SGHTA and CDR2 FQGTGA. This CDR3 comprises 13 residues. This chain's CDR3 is CASSLRGNSPLHF. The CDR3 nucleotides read TGTGCCAGCAGCTTAAGGGGGAATTCACCCCTCCACTTT.

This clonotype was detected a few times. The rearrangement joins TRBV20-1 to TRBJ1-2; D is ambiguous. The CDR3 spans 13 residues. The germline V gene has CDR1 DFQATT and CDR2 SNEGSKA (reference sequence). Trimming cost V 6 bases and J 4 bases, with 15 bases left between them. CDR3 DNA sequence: TGCAGTGCCCCAGCCGTCTACGGCTATGGCTACACCTTC. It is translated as CSAPAVYGYGYTF.

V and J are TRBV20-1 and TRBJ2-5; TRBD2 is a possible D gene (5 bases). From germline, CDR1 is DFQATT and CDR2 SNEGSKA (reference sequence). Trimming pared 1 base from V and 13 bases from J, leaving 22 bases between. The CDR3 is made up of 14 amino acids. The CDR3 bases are TGCAGTGCTAGAGGGGAGCGGAAAGGATACGAGCGGTACTTC. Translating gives CSARGERKGYERYF.

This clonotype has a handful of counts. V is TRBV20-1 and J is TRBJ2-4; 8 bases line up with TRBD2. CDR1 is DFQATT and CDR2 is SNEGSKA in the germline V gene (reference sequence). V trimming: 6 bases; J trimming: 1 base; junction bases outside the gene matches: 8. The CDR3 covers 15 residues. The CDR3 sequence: CSAPGGGNAKNIQYF. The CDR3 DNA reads TGCAGTGCGCCCGGGGGGGGGAACGCCAAAAACATTCAGTACTTC.

Here the CDR3 DNA reads TGCAGCCAACAGGGTCAGACAGATACGCAGTATTTT. Translation: CSQQGQTDTQYF. The chain has TRBV29-1 and TRBJ2-3; the D gene is possibly TRBD1 (6 bases). Germline CDR1 and CDR2: SQVTM and ANQGSEA. The ends were cut back, 8 bases at V and 3 bases at J, with 12 bases in the middle. The CDR3 extends over 12 amino acids.

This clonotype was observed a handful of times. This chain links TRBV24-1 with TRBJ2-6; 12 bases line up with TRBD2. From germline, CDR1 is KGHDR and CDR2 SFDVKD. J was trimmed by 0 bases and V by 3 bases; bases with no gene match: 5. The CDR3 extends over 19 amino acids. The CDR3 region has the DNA TGTGCCACCAGTGATCGTAGGACTAGCGGGATCTCTGGGGCCAACGTCCTGACTTTC. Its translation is CATSDRRTSGISGANVLTF.

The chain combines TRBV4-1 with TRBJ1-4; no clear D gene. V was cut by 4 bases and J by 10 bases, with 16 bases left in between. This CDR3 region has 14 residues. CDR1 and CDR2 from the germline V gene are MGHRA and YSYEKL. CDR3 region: CASSPPGVSGKLFF. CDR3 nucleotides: TGCGCCAGCAGCCCCCCGGGAGTTTCTGGAAAACTGTTTTTT.